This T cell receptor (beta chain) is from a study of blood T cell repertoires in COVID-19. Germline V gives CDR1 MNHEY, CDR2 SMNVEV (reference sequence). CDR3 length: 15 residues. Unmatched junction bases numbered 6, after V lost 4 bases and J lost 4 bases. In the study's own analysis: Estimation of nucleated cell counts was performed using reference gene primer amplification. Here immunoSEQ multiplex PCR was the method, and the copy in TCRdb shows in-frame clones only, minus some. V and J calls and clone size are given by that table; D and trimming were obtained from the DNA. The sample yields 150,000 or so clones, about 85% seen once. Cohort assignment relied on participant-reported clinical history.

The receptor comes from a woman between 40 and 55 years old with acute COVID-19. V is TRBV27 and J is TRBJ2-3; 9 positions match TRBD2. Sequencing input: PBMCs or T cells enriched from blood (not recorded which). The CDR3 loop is CASSSRTSVPDTQYF. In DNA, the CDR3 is TGTGCCAGCAGTTCCAGGACTAGCGTCCCAGATACGCAGTATTTT.